This T cell receptor beta chain came from a study of cytomegalovirus exposure and HLA in healthy donors. Assay: immunoSEQ multiplex PCR; the TCRdb copy retains only in-frame clones and omits some. The data show about 90,000 clones, about four fifths seen once. This clone has a single count. V shed 7 bases, J shed 4 bases, and the junction held 7 bases outside the gene matches. The length of the CDR3 is 15 residues. Per germline, CDR1 MNHNY and CDR2 SVGAGI (reference sequence). The receptor was isolated from a woman between 18 and 30 years old in good health and CMV-seropositive. This chain uses TRBV6-6 with TRBJ1-4, with TRBD1 matching 9 bases. Sequencing input: PBMCs. The CDR3 is CASNPQGAFNEKLFF. The CDR3 DNA is TGTGCCAGCAATCCACAGGGGGCTTTTAATGAAAAACTGTTTTTT.